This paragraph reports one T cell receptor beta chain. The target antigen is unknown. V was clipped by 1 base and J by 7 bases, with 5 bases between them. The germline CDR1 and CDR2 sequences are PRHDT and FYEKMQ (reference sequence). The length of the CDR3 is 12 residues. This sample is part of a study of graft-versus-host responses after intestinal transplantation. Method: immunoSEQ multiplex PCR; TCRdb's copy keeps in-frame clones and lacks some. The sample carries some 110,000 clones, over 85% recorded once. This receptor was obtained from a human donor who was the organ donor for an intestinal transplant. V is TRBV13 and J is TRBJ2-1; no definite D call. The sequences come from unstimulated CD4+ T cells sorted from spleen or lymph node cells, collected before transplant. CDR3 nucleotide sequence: TGTGCCAGCAGCTTAGCCCTGAATGAGCAGTTCTTC. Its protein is CASSLALNEQFF.